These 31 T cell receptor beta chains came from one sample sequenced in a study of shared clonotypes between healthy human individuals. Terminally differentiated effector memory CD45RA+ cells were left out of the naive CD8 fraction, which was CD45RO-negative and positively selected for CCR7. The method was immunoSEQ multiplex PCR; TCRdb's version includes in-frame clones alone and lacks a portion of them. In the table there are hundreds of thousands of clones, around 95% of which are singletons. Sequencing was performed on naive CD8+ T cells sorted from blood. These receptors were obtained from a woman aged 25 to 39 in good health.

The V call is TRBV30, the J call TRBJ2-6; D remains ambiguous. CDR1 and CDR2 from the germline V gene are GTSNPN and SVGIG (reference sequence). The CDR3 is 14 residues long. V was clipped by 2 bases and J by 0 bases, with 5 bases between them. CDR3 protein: CAWSLSSGANVLTF. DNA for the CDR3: TGTGCCTGGAGTCTGAGCTCTGGGGCCAACGTCCTGACTTTC.

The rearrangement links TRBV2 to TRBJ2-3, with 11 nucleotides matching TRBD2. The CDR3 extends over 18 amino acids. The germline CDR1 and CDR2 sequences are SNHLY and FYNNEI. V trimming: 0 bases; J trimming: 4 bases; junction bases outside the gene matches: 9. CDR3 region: CASSEAYLTSGIADTQYF. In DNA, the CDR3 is TGTGCCAGCAGTGAAGCTTACTTGACTAGCGGGATCGCAGATACGCAGTATTTT.

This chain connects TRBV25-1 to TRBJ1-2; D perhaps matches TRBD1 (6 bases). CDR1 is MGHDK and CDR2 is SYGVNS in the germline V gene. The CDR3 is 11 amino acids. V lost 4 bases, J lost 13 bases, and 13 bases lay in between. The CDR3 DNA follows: TGTGCCAGCAGTGCGGGGGCGTCCTTCACCTTC. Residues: CASSAGASFTF.

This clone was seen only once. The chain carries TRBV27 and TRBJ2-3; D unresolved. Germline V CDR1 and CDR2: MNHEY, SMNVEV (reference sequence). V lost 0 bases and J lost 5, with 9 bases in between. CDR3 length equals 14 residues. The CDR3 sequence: CASSLSLIGDTQYF. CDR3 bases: TGTGCCAGCAGTTTATCACTTATCGGAGATACGCAGTATTTT.

This CDR3 is CASRPKSWYEAFF. The CDR3 nucleotides read TGTGCCAGCAGGCCGAAGAGCTGGTACGAGGCTTTCTTT. V and J are TRBV6-1 and TRBJ1-1; D gene ambiguous. The CDR3 runs 13 residues. V was shortened by 6 bases and J by 11 bases, with 19 bases between the two germline ends. Germline-derived CDR1 and CDR2 are MNHNS and SASEGT.

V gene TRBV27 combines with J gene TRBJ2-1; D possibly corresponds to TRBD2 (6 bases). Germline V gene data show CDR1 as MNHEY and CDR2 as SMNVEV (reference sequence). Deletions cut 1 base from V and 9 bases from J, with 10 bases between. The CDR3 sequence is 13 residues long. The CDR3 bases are TGTGCCAGCAGTTTATTTTGGCGGGGTGAGCAGTTCTTC. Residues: CASSLFWRGEQFF.

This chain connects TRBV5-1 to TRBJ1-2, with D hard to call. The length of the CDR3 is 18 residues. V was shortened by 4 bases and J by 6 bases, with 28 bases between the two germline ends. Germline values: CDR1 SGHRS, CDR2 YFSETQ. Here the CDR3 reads CASSTLAEGTEIFHGYTF. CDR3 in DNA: TGCGCCAGCAGCACACTCGCAGAGGGTACGGAGATCTTTCATGGCTACACCTTC.

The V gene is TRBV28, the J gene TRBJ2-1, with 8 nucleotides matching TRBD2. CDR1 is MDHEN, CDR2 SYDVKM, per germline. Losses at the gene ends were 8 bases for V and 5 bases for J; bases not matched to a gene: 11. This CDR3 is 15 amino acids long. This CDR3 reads CASGQAGELDNEQFF. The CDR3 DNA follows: TGTGCCAGCGGCCAAGCGGGAGAGTTGGACAATGAGCAGTTCTTC. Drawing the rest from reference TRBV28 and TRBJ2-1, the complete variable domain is DVKVTQSSRYLVKRTGEKVFLECVQDMDHENMFWYRQDPGLGLRLIYFSYDVKMKEKGDIPEGYSVSREKKERFSLILESASTNQTSMYLCASGQAGELDNEQFFGPGTRLTVL.

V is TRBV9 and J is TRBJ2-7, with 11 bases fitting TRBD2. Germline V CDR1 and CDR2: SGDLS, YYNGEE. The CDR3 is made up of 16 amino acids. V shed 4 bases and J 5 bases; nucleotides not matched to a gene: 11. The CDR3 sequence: CASSPRRLAGFDEQYF. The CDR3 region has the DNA TGTGCCAGCAGCCCTCGCAGACTAGCGGGATTTGACGAGCAGTACTTC.

CDR3 in DNA: TGTGCCAGCAGTCCAACCAGGGGATCGGCTGGGGCCAACGTCCTGACTTTC. This encodes CASSPTRGSAGANVLTF. The rearrangement joins TRBV27 to TRBJ2-6; possible D gene TRBD1, 6 bases. The CDR3 is 17 residues long. V was cut by 5 bases and J by 2 bases, with 16 bases left in between. CDR1 is MNHEY, CDR2 SMNVEV, per germline (reference sequence).

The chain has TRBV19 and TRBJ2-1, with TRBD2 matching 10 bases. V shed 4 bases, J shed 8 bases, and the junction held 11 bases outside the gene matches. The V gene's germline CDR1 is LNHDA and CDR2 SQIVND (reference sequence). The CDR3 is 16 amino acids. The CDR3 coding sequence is TGTGCCAGTAGTACCTCTGAAGCGGGAGGGCCCGATGAGCAGTTCTTC. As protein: CASSTSEAGGPDEQFF. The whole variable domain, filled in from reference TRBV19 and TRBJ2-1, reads DGGITQSPKYLFRKEGQNVTLSCEQNLNHDAMYWYRQDPGQGLRLIYYSQIVNDFQKGDIAEGYSVSREKKESFPLTVTSAQKNPTAFYLCASSTSEAGGPDEQFFGPGTRLTVL.

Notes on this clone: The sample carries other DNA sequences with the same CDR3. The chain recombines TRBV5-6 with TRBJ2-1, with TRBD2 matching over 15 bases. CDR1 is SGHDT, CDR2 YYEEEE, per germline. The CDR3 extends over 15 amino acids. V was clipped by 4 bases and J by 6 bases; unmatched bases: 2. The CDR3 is CASSPGLAGGNEQFF. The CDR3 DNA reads TGTGCCAGCAGCCCGGGACTAGCGGGAGGCAATGAGCAGTTCTTC.

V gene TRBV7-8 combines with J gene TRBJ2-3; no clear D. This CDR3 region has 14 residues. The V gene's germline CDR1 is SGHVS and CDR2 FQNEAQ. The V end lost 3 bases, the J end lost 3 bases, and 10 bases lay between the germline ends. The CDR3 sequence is CASSFQFITDTQYF. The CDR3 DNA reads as TGTGCCAGCAGCTTCCAATTTATAACAGATACGCAGTATTTT.

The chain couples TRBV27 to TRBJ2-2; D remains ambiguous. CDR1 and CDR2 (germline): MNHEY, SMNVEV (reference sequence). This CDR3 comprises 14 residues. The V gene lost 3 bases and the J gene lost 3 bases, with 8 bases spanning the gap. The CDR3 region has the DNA TGTGCCAGCAGTTTCGGCCCGGACACCGGGGAGCTGTTTTTT. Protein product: CASSFGPDTGELFF.

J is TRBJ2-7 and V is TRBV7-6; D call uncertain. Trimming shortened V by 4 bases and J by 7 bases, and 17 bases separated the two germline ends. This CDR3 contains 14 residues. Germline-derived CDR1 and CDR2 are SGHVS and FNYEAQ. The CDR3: CASSSLGGPGEQYF. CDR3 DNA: TGTGCCAGCAGCTCCCTGGGCGGACCCGGGGAGCAGTACTTC.

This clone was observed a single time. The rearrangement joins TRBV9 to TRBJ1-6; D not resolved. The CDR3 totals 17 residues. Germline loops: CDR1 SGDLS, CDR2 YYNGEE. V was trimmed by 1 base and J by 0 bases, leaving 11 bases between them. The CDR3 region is CASSVKISSSYNSPLHF. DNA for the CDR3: TGTGCCAGCAGCGTAAAAATCAGCAGCTCCTATAATTCACCCCTCCACTTT.

CDR3 in DNA: TGTGCTAGTGGTCCGGGACTAGCGGGAGTCTCAGATACGCAGTATTTT. This gives the protein CASGPGLAGVSDTQYF. The chain carries TRBV12-5 and TRBJ2-3; 14 nucleotides agree with TRBD2. The CDR3 covers 16 residues. The V segment lost 5 bases and the J segment 4 bases; nucleotides outside the gene matches: 5. Germline CDR1 reads LGHNT; CDR2 reads FRNRAP.

The CDR3 nucleotides are TGTGCCACCAGGACTAGCGGAAGGCTGACGGACAATGAGCAGTTCTTC. Its protein product is CATRTSGRLTDNEQFF. The rearrangement links TRBV28 to TRBJ2-1, with 10 bases matching TRBD2. The CDR3 totals 16 residues. V was clipped by 10 bases and J by 5 bases; unmatched bases: 14. Per germline, CDR1 MDHEN and CDR2 SYDVKM.

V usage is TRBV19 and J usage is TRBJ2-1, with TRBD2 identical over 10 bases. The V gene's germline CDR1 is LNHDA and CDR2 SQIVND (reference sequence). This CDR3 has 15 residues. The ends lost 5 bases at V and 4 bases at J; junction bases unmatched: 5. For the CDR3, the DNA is TGTGCCAGTAGTGCCAGGACTAGCGGATACAATGAGCAGTTCTTC. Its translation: CASSARTSGYNEQFF. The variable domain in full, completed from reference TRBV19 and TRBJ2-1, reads DGGITQSPKYLFRKEGQNVTLSCEQNLNHDAMYWYRQDPGQGLRLIYYSQIVNDFQKGDIAEGYSVSREKKESFPLTVTSAQKNPTAFYLCASSARTSGYNEQFFGPGTRLTVL.

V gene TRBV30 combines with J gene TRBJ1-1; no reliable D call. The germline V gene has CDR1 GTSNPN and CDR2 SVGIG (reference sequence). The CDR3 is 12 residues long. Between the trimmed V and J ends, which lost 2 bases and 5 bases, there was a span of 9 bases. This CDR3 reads CAWSTGRTEAFF. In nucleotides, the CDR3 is TGTGCCTGGAGTACTGGGCGGACTGAAGCTTTCTTT.

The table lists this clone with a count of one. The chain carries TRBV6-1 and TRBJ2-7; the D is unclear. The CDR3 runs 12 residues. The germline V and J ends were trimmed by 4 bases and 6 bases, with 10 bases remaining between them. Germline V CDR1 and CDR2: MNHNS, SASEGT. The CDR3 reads CASSGSAPEQYF. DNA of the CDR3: TGTGCCAGCAGTGGATCGGCCCCCGAGCAGTACTTC.

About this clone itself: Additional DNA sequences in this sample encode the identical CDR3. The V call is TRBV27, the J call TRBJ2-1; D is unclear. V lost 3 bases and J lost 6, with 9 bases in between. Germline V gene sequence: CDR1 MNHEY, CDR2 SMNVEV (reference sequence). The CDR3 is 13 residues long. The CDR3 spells CASSFSSANEQFF. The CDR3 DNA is TGTGCCAGCAGTTTCTCCAGCGCCAATGAGCAGTTCTTC.

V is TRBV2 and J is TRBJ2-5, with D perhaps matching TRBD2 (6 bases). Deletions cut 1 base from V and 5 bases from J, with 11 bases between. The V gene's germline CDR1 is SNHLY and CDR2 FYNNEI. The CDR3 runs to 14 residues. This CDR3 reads CASSEGVGGETQYF. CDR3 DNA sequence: TGTGCCAGCAGTGAAGGAGTCGGAGGGGAGACCCAGTACTTC. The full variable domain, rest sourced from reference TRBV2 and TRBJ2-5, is EPEVTQTPSHQVTQMGQEVILRCVPISNHLYFYWYRQILGQKVEFLVSFYNNEISEKSEIFDDQFSVERPDGSNFTLKIRSTKLEDSAMYFCASSEGVGGETQYFGPGTRLLVL.

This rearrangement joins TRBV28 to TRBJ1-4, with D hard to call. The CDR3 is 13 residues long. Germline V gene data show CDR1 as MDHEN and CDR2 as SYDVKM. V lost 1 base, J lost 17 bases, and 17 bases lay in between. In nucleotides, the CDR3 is TGTGCCAGCAGTTTATCCCCCGGTAATGGTCTTTTTTTT. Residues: CASSLSPGNGLFF.

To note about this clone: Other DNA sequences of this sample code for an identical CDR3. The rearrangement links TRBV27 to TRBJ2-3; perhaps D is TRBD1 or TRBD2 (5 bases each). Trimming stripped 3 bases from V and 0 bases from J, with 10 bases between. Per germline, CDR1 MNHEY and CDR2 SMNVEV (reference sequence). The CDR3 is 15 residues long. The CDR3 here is CASSLVGASTDTQYF. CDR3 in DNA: TGTGCCAGCAGTTTGGTCGGGGCCAGCACAGATACGCAGTATTTT.

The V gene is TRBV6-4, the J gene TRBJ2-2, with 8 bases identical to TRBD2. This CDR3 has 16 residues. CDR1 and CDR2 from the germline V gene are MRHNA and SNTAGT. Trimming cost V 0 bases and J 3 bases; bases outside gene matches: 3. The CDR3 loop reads CASSDSGTSYTGELFF. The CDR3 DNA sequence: TGTGCCAGCAGTGACTCGGGGACTAGTTACACCGGGGAGCTGTTTTTT.

Here the CDR3 reads CAIRRYGEDSSTEAFF. The CDR3 DNA is TGTGCCATCCGGAGGTACGGGGAGGATTCGTCCACTGAAGCTTTCTTT. The chain links TRBV7-9 to TRBJ1-1; D is undetermined. Germline CDR1 SEHNR, CDR2 FQNEAQ (reference sequence). V gave up 10 bases and J gave up 4 bases, with 25 bases separating them. The CDR3 runs 16 residues.

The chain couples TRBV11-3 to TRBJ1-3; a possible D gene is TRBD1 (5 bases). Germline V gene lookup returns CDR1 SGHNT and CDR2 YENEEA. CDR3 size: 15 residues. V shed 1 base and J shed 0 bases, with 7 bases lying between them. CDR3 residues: CASSLAGGSGNTIYF. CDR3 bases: TGTGCCAGCAGCTTAGCCGGGGGCTCTGGAAACACCATATATTTT.

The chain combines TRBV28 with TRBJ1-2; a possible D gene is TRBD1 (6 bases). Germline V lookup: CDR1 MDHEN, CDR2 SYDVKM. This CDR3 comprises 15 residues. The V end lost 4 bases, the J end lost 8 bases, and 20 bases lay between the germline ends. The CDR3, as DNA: TGTGCCAGCAGTTCCCGGAACGACAGGACGGAAGGCTACACCTTC. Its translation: CASSSRNDRTEGYTF.

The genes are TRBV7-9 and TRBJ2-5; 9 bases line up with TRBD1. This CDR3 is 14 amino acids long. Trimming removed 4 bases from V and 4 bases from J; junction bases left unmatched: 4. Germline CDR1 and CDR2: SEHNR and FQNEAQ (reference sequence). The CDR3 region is CASSSGTGRETQYF. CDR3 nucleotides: TGTGCCAGCAGCTCTGGGACAGGGAGAGAGACCCAGTACTTC. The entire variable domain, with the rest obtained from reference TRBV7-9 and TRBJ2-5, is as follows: DTGVSQNPRHKITKRGQNVTFRCDPISEHNRLYWYRQTLGQGPEFLTYFQNEAQLEKSRLLSDRFSAERPKGSFSTLEIQRTEQGDSAMYLCASSSGTGRETQYFGPGTRLLVL.

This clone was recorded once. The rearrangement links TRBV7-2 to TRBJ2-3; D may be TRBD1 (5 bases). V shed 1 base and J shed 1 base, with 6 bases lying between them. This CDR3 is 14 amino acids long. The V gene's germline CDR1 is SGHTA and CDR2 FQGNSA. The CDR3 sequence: CASSLEQGTDTQYF. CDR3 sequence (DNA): TGTGCCAGCAGCTTAGAACAGGGCACAGATACGCAGTATTTT.